The sequence of this T cell receptor (beta chain) was determined in a study of OX40 agonist ivuxolimab in advanced cancers. Libraries were prepared by immunoSEQ multiplex PCR; TCRdb keeps only in-frame clonotypes and omits some of them. Among approximately 82,000 clones listed, around 78% were seen once. Remarks on this clone: Antigen specificity is unknown.

Study-level points and caveats: The study observed clonal expansion of CD4+ and CD8+ blood T cells by week 6 at 0.1 to 3.0 mg/kg. Expanded clones tended on average to be more numerous among CD8+ T cells than CD4+.

The clonotype was recovered from an adult with an advanced solid tumor such as melanoma, head and neck, liver or kidney cancer. The source material was CD4+ or CD8+ T cells sorted from blood, sampled in a trial of the OX40 agonist ivuxolimab.

The DNA for the CDR3 is TGTGGCACTTGCAAGATAACACAAAGTCGGGCCAACGTCCTGACTTTC. This encodes CGTCKITQSRANVLTF. The J gene is TRBJ2-6, the V gene TRBV8-2; TRBD1, the D gene given by the table, was not confirmed from the DNA. TRBV8-2 is termed a pseudogene. CDR3 size: 16 residues.